This entry features one T cell receptor beta chain sequence. The target antigen is unknown. Only in-frame clones appear in the TCRdb table, and some are missing; sequencing was by immunoSEQ multiplex PCR. This sample has tens of thousands of clones; approximately 94% occur once, and the top ten carry roughly 2.6%. This record comes from a study of OX40 agonist ivuxolimab in advanced cancers. Study in general: Among those treated, three patients had partial responses, one with hepatocellular carcinoma and two with cutaneous melanoma. Findings and limits, study-wide: CD4+ and CD8+ blood T cells expanded clonally by week 6 at 0.1 to 3.0 mg/kg. Among the nonresponders, some also had low normalized T-cell clonal expansion.

Autoimmune disease history or systemic immunosuppression meant exclusion. From germline, CDR1 is KGHSH and CDR2 LQKENI. This CDR3 is built from 13 residues. Trimming took 6 bases from V and 2 from J; bases not matched to a gene: 3. This chain joins TRBV18 and TRBJ2-7, with TRBD1 identical over 8 bases. The input for sequencing was CD4+ or CD8+ T cells sorted from blood, taken in a trial of the OX40 agonist ivuxolimab. The TCR was taken from an adult with an advanced solid tumor such as melanoma, head and neck, liver or kidney cancer. Written as DNA, the CDR3 is TGTGCCAGCTCCCCGACAGGGGCCTACGAGCAGTACTTC. It yields the protein CASSPTGAYEQYF.